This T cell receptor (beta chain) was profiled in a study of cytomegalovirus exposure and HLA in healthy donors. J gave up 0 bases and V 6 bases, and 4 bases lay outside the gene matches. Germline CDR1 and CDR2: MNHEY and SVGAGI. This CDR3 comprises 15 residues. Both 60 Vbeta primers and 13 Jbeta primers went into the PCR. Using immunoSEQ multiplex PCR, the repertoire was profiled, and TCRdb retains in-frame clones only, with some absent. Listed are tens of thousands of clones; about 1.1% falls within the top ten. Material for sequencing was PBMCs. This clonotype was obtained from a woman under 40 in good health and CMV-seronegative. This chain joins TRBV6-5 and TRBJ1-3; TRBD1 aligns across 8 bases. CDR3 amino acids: CASSTDRGSGNTIYF. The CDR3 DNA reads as TGTGCCAGCAGCACCGACAGGGGCTCTGGAAACACCATATATTTT.